This T cell receptor beta chain comes out of a study of T cell responses to AZD1222 COVID-19 vaccine. Overall study: Second-dose intervals of approximately 4 or approximately 12 weeks were pooled.

The study, taken as a whole, reports: At baseline, seropositivity was found in only six AZD1222 recipients. CD4 TCRs covered the whole spike, strongest at regions 160-218 and 743-854. Two AZD1222 doses significantly raised spike-specific TCR breadth and depth over controls.

In the case of this clone: The target antigen is unknown.

V lost 0 bases and J 5 bases, leaving 14 bases between the germline ends. Germline CDR1 and CDR2: LGHNA and YSLEER. This CDR3 contains 17 residues. Here immunoSEQ multiplex PCR was the method, and the copy in TCRdb shows in-frame clones only, minus some. This sample has some 130,000 clones; roughly 90% occur once, and the top ten carry roughly 3.6%. The material was peripheral blood, obtained on day 0 of AZD1222 vaccination. The genes are TRBV4-3 and TRBJ1-6, with D possibly matching TRBD1 (6 bases). The sequence was obtained from an adult in good health. CDR3 residues: CASSQEFGGANNSPLHF. CDR3 nucleotide sequence: TGCGCCAGCAGCCAAGAGTTCGGGGGCGCGAATAATTCACCCCTCCACTTT.